The clone carrying this TCR beta chain has ten or more counts. In making diagnoses, clinical symptoms, serum thyroxine and TRAb, thyroid ultrasound and orbital computed tomography were all used. The data are from a study of T cells in Graves' hyperthyroidism and ophthalmopathy. Study-wide background: Blood was drawn when the patient was first diagnosed and still untreated.

Regions amplified from RNA transcripts were the TCR beta CDR3 regions. An initial round of RT-PCR targeting the TCR CDR3 relied on the HTBI primer set. TCRdb ran MiXCR on the multiplex PCR reads and lists one entry per CDR3 protein. The table shows 350,000 to 500,000 distinct CDR3 sequences, with around 13% occurring only once. Sequenced: blood. The TCR comes from a woman aged 18-35 years with Graves' hyperthyroidism.

The CDR3 protein is CASSRRGPGTYEQYF. Written as DNA, the CDR3 is TGTGCCAGCAGCCGTCGAGGACCCGGGACCTACGAGCAGTACTTC. The chain carries TRBV11-2 and TRBJ2-7, with D possibly matching TRBD2 (5 bases). Trimming removed 5 bases from V and 2 bases from J, with 16 bases in between. Germline values: CDR1 SGHAT, CDR2 FQNNGV. This CDR3 is 15 amino acids long.